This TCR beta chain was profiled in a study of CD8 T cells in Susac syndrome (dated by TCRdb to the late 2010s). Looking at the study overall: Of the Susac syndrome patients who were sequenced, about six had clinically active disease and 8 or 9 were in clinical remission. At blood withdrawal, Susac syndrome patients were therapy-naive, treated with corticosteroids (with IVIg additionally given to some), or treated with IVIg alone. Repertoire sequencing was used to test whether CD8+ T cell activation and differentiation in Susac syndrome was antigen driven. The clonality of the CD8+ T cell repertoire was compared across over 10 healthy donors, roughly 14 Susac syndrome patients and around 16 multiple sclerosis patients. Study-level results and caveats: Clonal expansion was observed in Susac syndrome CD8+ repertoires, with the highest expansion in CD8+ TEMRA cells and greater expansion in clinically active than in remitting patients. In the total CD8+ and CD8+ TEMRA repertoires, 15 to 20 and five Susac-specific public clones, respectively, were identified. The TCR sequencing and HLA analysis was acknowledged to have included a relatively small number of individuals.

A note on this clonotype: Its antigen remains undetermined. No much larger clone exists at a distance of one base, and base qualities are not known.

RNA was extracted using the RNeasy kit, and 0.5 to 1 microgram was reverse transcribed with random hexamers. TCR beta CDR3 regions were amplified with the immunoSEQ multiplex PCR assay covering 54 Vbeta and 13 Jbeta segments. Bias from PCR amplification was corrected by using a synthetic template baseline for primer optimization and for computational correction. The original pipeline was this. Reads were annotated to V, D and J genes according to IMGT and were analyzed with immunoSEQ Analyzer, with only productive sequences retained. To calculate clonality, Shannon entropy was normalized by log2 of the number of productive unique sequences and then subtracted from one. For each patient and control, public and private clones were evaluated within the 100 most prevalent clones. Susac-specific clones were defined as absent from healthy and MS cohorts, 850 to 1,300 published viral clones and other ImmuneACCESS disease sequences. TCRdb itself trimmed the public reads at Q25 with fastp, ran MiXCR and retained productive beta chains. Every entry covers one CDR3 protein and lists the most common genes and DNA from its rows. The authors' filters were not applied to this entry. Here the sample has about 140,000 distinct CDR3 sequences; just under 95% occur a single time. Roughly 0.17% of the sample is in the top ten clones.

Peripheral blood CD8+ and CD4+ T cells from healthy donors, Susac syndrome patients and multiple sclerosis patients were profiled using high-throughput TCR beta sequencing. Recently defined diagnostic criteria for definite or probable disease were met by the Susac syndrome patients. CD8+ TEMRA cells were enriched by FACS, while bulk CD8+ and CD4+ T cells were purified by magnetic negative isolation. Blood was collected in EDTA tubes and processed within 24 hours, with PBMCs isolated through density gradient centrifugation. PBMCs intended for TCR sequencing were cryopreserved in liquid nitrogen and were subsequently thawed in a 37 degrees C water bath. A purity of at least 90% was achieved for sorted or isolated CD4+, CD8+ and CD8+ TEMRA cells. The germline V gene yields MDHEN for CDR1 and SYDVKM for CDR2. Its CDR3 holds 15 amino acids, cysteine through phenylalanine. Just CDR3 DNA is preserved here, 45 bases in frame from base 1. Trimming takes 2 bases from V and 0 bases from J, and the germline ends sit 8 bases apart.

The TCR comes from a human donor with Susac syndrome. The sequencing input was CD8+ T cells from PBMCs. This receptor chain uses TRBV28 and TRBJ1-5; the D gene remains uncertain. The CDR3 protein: CASSLRHYSNQPQHF. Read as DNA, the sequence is TGTGCCAGCAGTTTACGGCACTATAGCAATCAGCCCCAGCATTTT.